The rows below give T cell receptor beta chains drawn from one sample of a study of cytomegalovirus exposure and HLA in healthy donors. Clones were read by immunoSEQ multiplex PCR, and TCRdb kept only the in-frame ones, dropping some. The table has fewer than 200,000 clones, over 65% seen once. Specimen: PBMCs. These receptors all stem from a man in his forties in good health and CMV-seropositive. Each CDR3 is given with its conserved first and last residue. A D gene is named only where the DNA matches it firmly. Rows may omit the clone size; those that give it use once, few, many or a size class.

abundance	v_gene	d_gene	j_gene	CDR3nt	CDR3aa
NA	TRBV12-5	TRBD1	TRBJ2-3	TGTGCTAGTGGTTTCCCCTCAAACTATGACAGGGGCTGGGATACGCAGTATTTT	CASGFPSNYDRGWDTQYF
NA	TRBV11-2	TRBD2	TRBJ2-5	TGTGCCAGCAGCTTAGAGGGGGTAGCGGGGGGTTTTAGGGAGACCCAGTACTTC	CASSLEGVAGGFRETQYF
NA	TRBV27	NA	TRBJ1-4	TGTGCCAGCAGTTTATTTGGCAAGTTTAATGAAAAACTGTTTTTT	CASSLFGKFNEKLFF
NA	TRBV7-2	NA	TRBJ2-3	TGTGCCAGCAGGAGCAGACAAACTAGCACAGATACGCAGTATTTT	CASRSRQTSTDTQYF
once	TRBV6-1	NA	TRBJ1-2	TGTGCCAGCAGTGGGACAGCGCACTACTATGGCTACACCTTC	CASSGTAHYYGYTF
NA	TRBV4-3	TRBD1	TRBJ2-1	TGCGCCAGCAGCCAAGGGGACAGATACTACAATGAGCAGTTCTTC	CASSQGDRYYNEQFF
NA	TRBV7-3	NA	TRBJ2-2	TGTGCCAGCAGTACCTCTTCGGACACCGGGGAGCTGTTTTTT	CASSTSSDTGELFF
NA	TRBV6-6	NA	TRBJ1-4	TGTGCCAGCAGTTATGACAGCGCCAATGAAAAACTGTTTTTT	CASSYDSANEKLFF
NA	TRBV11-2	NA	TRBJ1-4	TGTGCCAGCAGCTCCGGTGGGGCCACCACTTTT	CASSSGGATTF
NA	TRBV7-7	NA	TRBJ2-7	TGTGCCAGCAGCCTTGGGGGCAGAGGCTACGAGCAGTACTTC	CASSLGGRGYEQYF
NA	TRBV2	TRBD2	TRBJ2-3	TGTGCCAGCAGTGAACTTCCGGGACTAGGGACAGATACGCAGTATTTT	CASSELPGLGTDTQYF
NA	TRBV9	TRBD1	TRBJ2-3	TGTGCCAGCAGCGTAGAGGGCGGGACAGGGGGCGAAGGTACGCAGTATTTT	CASSVEGGTGGEGTQYF
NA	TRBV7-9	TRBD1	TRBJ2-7	TGTGCCAGCAGCTCTTATCCGGGACAGAACTCCTACGAGCAGTACTTC	CASSSYPGQNSYEQYF
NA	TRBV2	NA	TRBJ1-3	TGTGCCAGCAGACGTTTCGTAGAACCTGGAAACACCATATATTTT	CASRRFVEPGNTIYF
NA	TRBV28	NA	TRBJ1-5	TGTGCCAGCAGTCCCTACCCGACAGGTAGCAATCAGCCCCAGCATTTT	CASSPYPTGSNQPQHF
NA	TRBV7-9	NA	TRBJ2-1	TGTGCCAGCAGCCTACTCGGTACGGGTAGCTCCTACAATGAGCAGTTCTTC	CASSLLGTGSSYNEQFF
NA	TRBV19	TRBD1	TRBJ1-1	TGTGCCAGTAGGAATGGGACAGGGGTAGATCCGAGACGGGGAGCTTTCTTT	CASRNGTGVDPRRGAFF
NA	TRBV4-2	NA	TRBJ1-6	TGTGCCAGCAGCCAAGATACCCCTCCCTATCTGGGGCATAATTCACCCCTCCACTTT	CASSQDTPPYLGHNSPLHF
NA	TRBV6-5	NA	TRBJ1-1	TGTGCCACCGGGGGGGGGCTGCGCACTGAAGCTTTCTTT	CATGGGLRTEAFF
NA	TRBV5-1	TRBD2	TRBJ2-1	TGCGCCAGCAGCTTCAGCGGGGCGGGAACCTACAATGAGCAGTTCTTC	CASSFSGAGTYNEQFF
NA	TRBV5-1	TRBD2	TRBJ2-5	TGCGCCAGCAGCTTTAGCGGGGGTGAGACCCAGTACTTC	CASSFSGGETQYF
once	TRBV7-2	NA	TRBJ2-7	TGTGCCAGCAGCTTAGGAGTAGGGGCAGGTGAGCAGTACTTC	CASSLGVGAGEQYF
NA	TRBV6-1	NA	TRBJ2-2	TGTGCCAGCAGTGAAGGGAAGGGGTGGGTCGGGGAGCTGTTTTTT	CASSEGKGWVGELFF
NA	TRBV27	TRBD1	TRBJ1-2	TGTGCCAGCAGTCCCGACAGGGTTGGCTTTTTCTATGGCTACACCTTC	CASSPDRVGFFYGYTF
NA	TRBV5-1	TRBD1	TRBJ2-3	TGCGCCAGCAGCATGGACAGGGGAGAAGATACGCAGTATTTT	CASSMDRGEDTQYF
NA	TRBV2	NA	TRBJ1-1	TGTGCCAGCAGCGGGGAGGGGGGTTGGGGCACTGAAGCTTTCTTT	CASSGEGGWGTEAFF
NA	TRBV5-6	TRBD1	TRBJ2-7	TGTGCCAGCAGCTTGGGACAGGGTAAGAGGTACGAGCAGTACTTC	CASSLGQGKRYEQYF
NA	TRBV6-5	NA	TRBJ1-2	TGTGCCAGCAGTTACGTTGGTCAGAGGTCCTATGGCTACACCTTC	CASSYVGQRSYGYTF
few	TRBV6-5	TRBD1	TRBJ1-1	TGTGCCAGCATCCAGACAGGGGGTACTGAAGCTTTCTTT	CASIQTGGTEAFF
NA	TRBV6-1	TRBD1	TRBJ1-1	TGTGCCAGCAGCCCGGACAGGGGGACTGAAGCTTTCTTT	CASSPDRGTEAFF
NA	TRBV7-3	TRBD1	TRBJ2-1	TGTGCCAGCAGCGACCGGGACAGGACGTACAATGAGCAGTTCTTC	CASSDRDRTYNEQFF
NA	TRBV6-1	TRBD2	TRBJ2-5	TGTGCCAGCAGTCCTCGACTAGCGGGAGGAGAGACCCAGTACTTC	CASSPRLAGGETQYF
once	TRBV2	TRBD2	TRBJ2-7	TGTGCCAGCAGTGCGGGGACTAGCTACTCCTACGAGCAGTACTTC	CASSAGTSYSYEQYF
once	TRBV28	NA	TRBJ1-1	TGTGCCAGCAGTGAACTCTTGGGCGAGAACACTGAAGCTTTCTTT	CASSELLGENTEAFF
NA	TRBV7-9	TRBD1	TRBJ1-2	TGTGCCAGCAGCACTCGACAGGGCTTAGATGGCTACACCTTC	CASSTRQGLDGYTF
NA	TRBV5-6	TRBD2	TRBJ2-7	TGTGCCAGCAGCTCGGGACTAGACTCCTACGAGCAGTACTTC	CASSSGLDSYEQYF
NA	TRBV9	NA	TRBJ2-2	TGTGCCAGCAGTCAACAGGGCGGGGAGCTGTTTTTT	CASSQQGGELFF
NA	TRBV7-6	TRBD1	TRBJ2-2	TGTGCCAGCAGCTTAGAGACAGGGTCGAACACCGGGGAGCTGTTTTTT	CASSLETGSNTGELFF
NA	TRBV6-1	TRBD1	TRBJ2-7	TGTGCCAGCGGGGGACAGGGACCCTACGAGCAGTACTTC	CASGGQGPYEQYF
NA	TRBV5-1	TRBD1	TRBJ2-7	TGCGCCAGCAGCTTCGAGACAGGGATCTACGAGCAGTACTTC	CASSFETGIYEQYF
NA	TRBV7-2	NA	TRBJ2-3	TGTGCCAGCAGCTTATTCACAGCCGATACGCAGTATTTT	CASSLFTADTQYF
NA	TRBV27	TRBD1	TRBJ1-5	TGTGCCAGCAGTTTGACAGGGCGTGCCAATCAGCCCCAGCATTTT	CASSLTGRANQPQHF
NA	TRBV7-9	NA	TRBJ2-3	TGTGCCAGCACGCCAGGGAGCACAGATACGCAGTATTTT	CASTPGSTDTQYF
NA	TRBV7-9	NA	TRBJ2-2	TGTGCCAGCAGCCCCGGACATATAGCCGGGGAGCTGTTTTTT	CASSPGHIAGELFF
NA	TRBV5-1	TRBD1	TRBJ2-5	TGCGCCAGCGGGACAGGGGCCCAAGAGACCCAGTACTTC	CASGTGAQETQYF
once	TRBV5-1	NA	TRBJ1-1	TGCGCCAGCAGCTTGGTGGGGGCAGGTGAAGCTTTCTTT	CASSLVGAGEAFF
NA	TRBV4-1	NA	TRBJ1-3	TGCGCCAGCAGTCAAGGCCCCCAGGGTATGGCTGGAAACACCATATATTTT	CASSQGPQGMAGNTIYF
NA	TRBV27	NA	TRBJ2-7	TGTGCCAGCAGTCCTACAGGGAGAGGCTACGAGCAGTACTTC	CASSPTGRGYEQYF
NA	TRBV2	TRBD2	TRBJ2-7	TGTGCCAGCCAGGCCGGGACTACCTACGAGCAGTACTTC	CASQAGTTYEQYF
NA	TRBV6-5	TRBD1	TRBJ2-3	TGTGCCAGCAGATTGGACAGGGGGGCAGATACGCAGTATTTT	CASRLDRGADTQYF
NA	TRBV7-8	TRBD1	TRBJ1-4	TGTGCCAGCAGCTCCGGACAGGGGAATGAAAAACTGTTTTTT	CASSSGQGNEKLFF
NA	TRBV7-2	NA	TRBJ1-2	TGTGCCAGCAGCTCATTCCCGGGTGGCTACACCTTC	CASSSFPGGYTF